Each of the 19 T cell receptor beta chains below was sequenced from the same sample in a study of T cell responses to AZD1222 COVID-19 vaccine (dated by TCRdb to the early 2020s). Read against the paper, the sample's time point label means: baseline before first vaccination. Libraries were built with the immunoSEQ multiplex PCR assay. TCRdb's version of the immuneACCESS table is confined to in-frame rearrangements and falls short of the full clone set. An unresolved V gene accounts for under half of the shortfall where checked; the remainder is of unknown origin. The sample table lists approximately 110,000 clones, 82% of them with a count of one. The ten largest clones take up 5% of the sample. The input for sequencing was peripheral blood, taken on day 0 of AZD1222 vaccination. The receptors stem from an adult in good health.

This clone showed up just once. The J gene is TRBJ1-6, the V gene TRBV2, with 10 bases fitting TRBD1. The trim removed 5 bases at V and 9 bases at J, leaving 7 bases unmatched. The CDR3 runs 15 residues. Germline-derived CDR1 and CDR2 are SNHLY and FYNNEI. The CDR3 region has the DNA TGTGCCAGCAGTATCAGAGGGACAGGGGCTTCACCCCTCCACTTT. Translation: CASSIRGTGASPLHF.

This clone was observed a single time. The chain links TRBV4-2 to TRBJ1-3; tentative D call: TRBD1 (6 bases). The CDR3 runs to 17 residues. Germline assignment: CDR1 LGHNA and CDR2 YNFKEQ. V lost 1 base to trimming and J lost 0 bases, with 13 bases between them. The CDR3 sequence is CASSQGRTGISGNTIYF. CDR3 coding DNA: TGTGCCAGCAGCCAAGGGAGAACAGGGATCTCTGGAAACACCATATATTTT.

The CDR3 sequence is CASSSGNQVNYGYTF. The DNA for the CDR3 is TGTGCCAGCAGCTCAGGGAACCAGGTTAACTATGGCTACACCTTC. The chain employs TRBV5-4 and TRBJ1-2, with TRBD1 as a possible D gene (5 bases). V was cut by 3 bases and J by 1 base, with 13 bases left in between. Germline-derived CDR1 and CDR2 are SGHNT and YYREEE (reference sequence). This CDR3 contains 15 residues.

The chain combines TRBV11-2 with TRBJ1-6; 7 nucleotides match TRBD1. Trimming at V came to 5 bases and at J to 7 bases, leaving 8 bases not matched to a gene. CDR1 SGHAT and CDR2 FQNNGV come from the germline V gene. This CDR3 spans 15 amino acids. The CDR3 DNA sequence: TGTGCCAGCAGCCGTAGAACAGGGGACAATTCACCCCTCCACTTT. It translates to CASSRRTGDNSPLHF.

Only a few counts were recorded for this clone. The chain uses TRBV2 and TRBJ2-1, with TRBD2 matching 10 bases. Germline CDR1 SNHLY, CDR2 FYNNEI. V lost 0 bases and J lost 9; bases outside the gene matches: 8. The CDR3 loop spans 16 amino acids. The CDR3 loop is CASSEARLAGESEQFF. CDR3 in DNA: TGTGCCAGCAGTGAAGCTCGGCTAGCGGGGGAGAGTGAGCAGTTCTTC.

The chain employs TRBV19 and TRBJ1-5; tentatively, D is TRBD1 (6 bases). There are 17 residues in the CDR3. The germline V and J ends were trimmed by 3 bases and 2 bases, with 17 bases remaining between them. Per germline, CDR1 LNHDA and CDR2 SQIVND (reference sequence). This CDR3 reads CASSMGGAGRGNQPQHF. The CDR3 DNA follows: TGTGCCAGTAGTATGGGGGGGGCGGGAAGGGGCAATCAGCCCCAGCATTTT.

The rearrangement joins TRBV19 to TRBJ1-5; D call uncertain. Trimming shortened V by 3 bases and J by 2 bases, and 14 bases separated the two germline ends. The germline CDR1 and CDR2 sequences are LNHDA and SQIVND (reference sequence). This CDR3 is 16 amino acids long. CDR3 sequence: CASSIRWGKGNQPQHF. Here the CDR3 DNA reads TGTGCCAGTAGTATTAGGTGGGGAAAAGGCAATCAGCCCCAGCATTTT.

This clone was seen only a few times. V and J are TRBV5-1 and TRBJ1-2, with D unclear. The CDR3 is 15 residues long. Trimming left V 0 bases short and J 0 bases short, with 9 bases between. Germline V gene sequence: CDR1 SGHRS, CDR2 YFSETQ. Written as DNA, the CDR3 is TGCGCCAGCAGCTTGGATGGGGTGTCTAACTATGGCTACACCTTC. Amino acids: CASSLDGVSNYGYTF.

In DNA form, the CDR3 reads TGCAGCGTGGACAGAGCGAACACTGAAGCTTTCTTT. Translation: CSVDRANTEAFF. The chain is built from TRBV29-1 and TRBJ1-1; D is perhaps TRBD1 (6 bases). Trimming cost V 6 bases and J 1 base, with 9 bases left between them. The CDR3 runs 12 residues. Germline CDR1 reads SQVTM; CDR2 reads ANQGSEA. Full variable domain (missing parts from reference TRBV29-1 and TRBJ1-1): SAVISQKPSRDICQRGTSLTIQCQVDSQVTMMFWYRQQPGQSLTLIATANQGSEATYESGFVIDKFPISRPNLTFSTLTVSNMSPEDSSIYLCSVDRANTEAFFGQGTRLTVV.

This clone turned up a few times. The V and J genes are TRBV7-9 and TRBJ1-2, with a possible D match to TRBD1 (6 bases). With 5 bases removed from V and 6 bases from J, the gap between germline ends came to 19 bases. Germline CDR1 reads SEHNR; CDR2 reads FQNEAQ (reference sequence). The CDR3 runs 15 residues. CDR3: CASSPAGAGSDGYTF. For the CDR3, the DNA is TGTGCCAGCAGCCCTGCAGGGGCAGGGTCGGATGGCTACACCTTC.

V usage is TRBV5-6 and J usage is TRBJ2-3; TRBD1 might be the D (6 bases). The CDR3 has 14 amino acids. Germline V CDR1 and CDR2: SGHDT, YYEEEE. V lost 0 bases, J lost 4 bases, and 9 bases lay in between. The CDR3 nucleotides are TGTGCCAGCAGCTTGGACAGGGTCGCAGATACGCAGTATTTT. This gives the protein CASSLDRVADTQYF.

In this sample, this clone turned up a few times. The genes are TRBV18 and TRBJ2-7, with D perhaps TRBD2 (6 bases). Trimming left V 4 bases short and J 6 bases short, with 13 bases between. The CDR3 has 13 residues. Germline lookup yields CDR1 KGHSH and CDR2 LQKENI. The CDR3 here is CASSLGTEPEQYF. CDR3 coding DNA: TGTGCCAGCTCACTTGGGACTGAACCCGAGCAGTACTTC.

This chain uses TRBV3-1 (or the pseudogene TRBV3-2) with TRBJ1-1; D not certain. V lost 8 bases, J lost 0 bases, and 13 bases lay in between. The CDR3 extends over 14 amino acids. Germline CDR1 and CDR2: LGHDT and YNNKEL (reference sequence). The CDR3: CASWSESMNTEAFF. The CDR3 DNA reads TGTGCCAGCTGGTCTGAGTCCATGAACACTGAAGCTTTCTTT.

The chain employs TRBV27 and TRBJ2-3, with 9 bases identical to TRBD1. Germline-derived CDR1 and CDR2 are MNHEY and SMNVEV (reference sequence). This CDR3 contains 18 residues. V dropped 2 bases and J dropped 4; count of bases not matched to a gene: 13. This CDR3 reads CASSLRRLTGGMADTQYF. CDR3 bases: TGTGCCAGCAGTTTAAGGCGGTTGACAGGGGGAATGGCAGATACGCAGTATTTT.

This chain connects TRBV18 to TRBJ2-7, with TRBD1 matching 7 bases. This CDR3 spans 14 amino acids. Trimming cost V 5 bases and J 5 bases; bases outside gene matches: 9. The germline gives CDR1 KGHSH, CDR2 LQKENI. CDR3 nucleotide sequence: TGTGCCAGCTCAATGATGCTAGGGGGCAACGAGCAGTACTTC. Translated, it gives CASSMMLGGNEQYF. The entire variable domain, with the rest obtained from reference TRBV18 and TRBJ2-7, is as follows: NAGVMQNPRHLVRRRGQEARLRCSPMKGHSHVYWYRQLPEEGLKFMVYLQKENIIDESGMPKERFSAEFPKEGPSILRIQQVVRGDSAAYFCASSMMLGGNEQYFGPGTRLTVT.

V is TRBV4-2 and J is TRBJ2-1; TRBD1 agrees at 9 bases. Per the germline V gene, CDR1 is LGHNA and CDR2 is YNFKEQ. This CDR3 is built from 15 residues. J was trimmed by 9 bases and V by 1 base; bases with no gene match: 7. CDR3 coding DNA: TGTGCCAGCAGCCAAGGCCCGGGACAGGGAGGTGAGCAGTTCTTC. This encodes CASSQGPGQGGEQFF.

The rearrangement joins TRBV19 to TRBJ2-7, with D tentatively TRBD1 (5 bases). The V gene lost 3 bases and the J gene lost 6 bases, with 18 bases spanning the gap. This CDR3 region has 15 residues. Germline CDR1 and CDR2: LNHDA and SQIVND (reference sequence). CDR3 in DNA: TGTGCCAGTAGTATTTTTGCAGGGAAGTGGGGCGAGCAGTACTTC. It translates to CASSIFAGKWGEQYF.

The chain recombines TRBV7-9 with TRBJ2-2, with D perhaps matching TRBD1 (5 bases). The CDR3 has 14 residues. V lost 4 bases to trimming and J lost 4 bases, with 10 bases between them. Germline CDR1 SEHNR, CDR2 FQNEAQ (reference sequence). The CDR3: CASSSQGSTGELFF. CDR3 nucleotides: TGTGCCAGCAGCTCCCAGGGATCCACCGGGGAGCTGTTTTTT.

This clone was detected only once. The rearrangement joins TRBV27 to TRBJ2-1; the match to TRBD2 covers 15 bases. The ends lost 6 bases at V and 10 bases at J; junction bases unmatched: 13. Germline V gives CDR1 MNHEY, CDR2 SMNVEV (reference sequence). This CDR3 is built from 17 residues. For the CDR3, the DNA is TGTGCCAGCAGCATCGGACTAGCGGGGGGGCCGTGGGTAGAGCAGTTCTTC. Protein sequence: CASSIGLAGGPWVEQFF.